The 14 T cell receptor beta chains listed next were all sequenced from one sample in a study of cytomegalovirus exposure and HLA in healthy donors. Researchers ran the PCR with 60 Vbeta and 13 Jbeta primers. Sequencing was performed with immunoSEQ multiplex PCR; in TCRdb, only in-frame clones are kept and a portion is missing. The table shows approximately 170,000 clones, with around four fifths occurring only once. The sample was PBMCs. These receptor sequences come from a boy under 10 years old in good health and CMV-seronegative.

The chain has TRBV13 and TRBJ2-2; tentative D call: TRBD1 (5 bases). Germline V gene lookup returns CDR1 PRHDT and CDR2 FYEKMQ (reference sequence). The CDR3 contains 15 residues. V lost 6 bases and J lost 4, with 15 bases in between. In nucleotides, the CDR3 is TGTGCCAGCAGTCCCCAGGGATTCGGCACCGGGGAGCTGTTTTTT. It yields the protein CASSPQGFGTGELFF.

This clone has just a few counts. This rearrangement joins TRBV11-2 to TRBJ2-1, with 11 bases fitting TRBD2. V shed 5 bases, J shed 2 bases, and the junction held 8 bases outside the gene matches. The CDR3 loop spans 17 amino acids. CDR1 is SGHAT and CDR2 is FQNNGV in the germline V gene. The CDR3 DNA reads TGTGCCAGCAGCCTTACCCCGACTAGCGGGACCTACAATGAGCAGTTCTTC. Protein: CASSLTPTSGTYNEQFF.

J is TRBJ1-3 and V is TRBV5-4; 8 bases fit TRBD1. The germline V gene has CDR1 SGHNT and CDR2 YYREEE (reference sequence). Trimming at V came to 4 bases and at J to 2 bases, leaving 5 bases not matched to a gene. The CDR3 is 15 residues long. CDR3: CASSPQGVTGNTIYF. In nucleotides, the CDR3 is TGTGCCAGCAGCCCACAGGGGGTGACTGGAAACACCATATATTTT. Using reference TRBV5-4 and TRBJ1-3 for the parts outside the CDR3, the full variable domain is ETGVTQSPTHLIKTRGQQVTLRCSSQSGHNTVSWYQQALGQGPQFIFQYYREEENGRGNFPPRFSGLQFPNYSSELNVNALELDDSALYLCASSPQGVTGNTIYFGEGSWLTVV.

This sequence joins TRBV6-1 and TRBJ2-5, with TRBD2 matching 7 bases. The length of the CDR3 is 13 residues. V lost 7 bases to trimming and J lost 3 bases; unmatched junction nucleotides: 5. Germline V gene data show CDR1 as MNHNS and CDR2 as SASEGT. The CDR3 DNA follows: TGTGCCAGCACCGGACTAGAGAAAGAGACCCAGTACTTC. The encoded protein is CASTGLEKETQYF.

This clone was seen once. The V and J genes are TRBV10-3 and TRBJ1-2; TRBD1 agrees at 8 bases. Germline CDR1 reads ENHRY; CDR2 reads SYGVKD. V lost 7 bases and J lost 8; bases outside the gene matches: 6. The CDR3 has 12 amino acids. CDR3 nucleotide sequence: TGTGCCATCAACGGACAGGGTGGCGGCTACACCTTC. It codes for CAINGQGGGYTF.

V usage is TRBV19 and J usage is TRBJ2-3; D might be TRBD1 (6 bases). The V end was cut by 6 bases, the J end by 1 base, with 11 bases between. The CDR3 sequence is 14 residues long. Germline loops: CDR1 LNHDA, CDR2 SQIVND (reference sequence). DNA of the CDR3: TGTGCCAGTAGCCGGACAGTTGGCACAGATACGCAGTATTTT. As protein: CASSRTVGTDTQYF. Full variable domain (missing parts from reference TRBV19 and TRBJ2-3): DGGITQSPKYLFRKEGQNVTLSCEQNLNHDAMYWYRQDPGQGLRLIYYSQIVNDFQKGDIAEGYSVSREKKESFPLTVTSAQKNPTAFYLCASSRTVGTDTQYFGPGTRLTVL.

This sequence joins TRBV27 and TRBJ1-6, with a tentative D call TRBD1 (6 bases). The CDR3 covers 15 residues. The germline CDR1 and CDR2 sequences are MNHEY and SMNVEV (reference sequence). Trimming shortened V by 7 bases and J by 9 bases, and 19 bases separated the two germline ends. CDR3 in amino acids: CASKITGRGSSPLHF. In DNA, the CDR3 is TGTGCCAGCAAAATTACCGGGAGGGGGAGTTCACCCCTCCACTTT.

This chain links TRBV27 with TRBJ1-2, with 9 nucleotides matching TRBD1. The CDR3 length is 13 residues. J lost 8 bases, V lost 3 bases, and 4 bases had no gene match. CDR1 MNHEY and CDR2 SMNVEV come from the germline V gene (reference sequence). The CDR3 DNA follows: TGTGCCAGCAGTTTCACAGGGGGCGGGGGCTACACCTTC. Translated, it gives CASSFTGGGGYTF.

The rearrangement links TRBV4-2 to TRBJ2-4, with D perhaps TRBD1 (6 bases). In germline, CDR1 is LGHNA, CDR2 YNFKEQ. V dropped 4 bases and J dropped 10 bases, with 11 bases sitting between them. The CDR3 contains 12 residues. In nucleotides, the CDR3 is TGTGCCAGCAGCCCGCCGGGACATATTCAGTACTTC. Its protein product is CASSPPGHIQYF.

The chain links TRBV6-4 to TRBJ2-1, with D perhaps matching TRBD2 (6 bases). The CDR3 has 14 residues. Looked up from germline, CDR1 is MRHNA and CDR2 is SNTAGT. Trimming shortened V by 6 bases and J by 0 bases, and 9 bases separated the two germline ends. The CDR3 coding sequence is TGTGCCAGCAGGCGGGAAAGCTCCTACAATGAGCAGTTCTTC. Translating gives CASRRESSYNEQFF.

This clone was picked up a small number of times. The chain couples TRBV5-6 to TRBJ2-1, with 9 bases aligning to TRBD2. The junction had 11 bases not matched to a gene; V was cut back by 3 bases and J by 4 bases. Germline CDR1 SGHDT, CDR2 YYEEEE. The CDR3 contains 17 residues. The chain's CDR3 is CASSSAGGLWEYNEQFF. CDR3 in DNA: TGTGCCAGCAGCTCCGCGGGGGGGCTATGGGAATACAATGAGCAGTTCTTC.

The rearrangement links TRBV19 to TRBJ2-7, with 7 bases identical to TRBD1. V shed 10 bases, J shed 6 bases, and the junction held 12 bases outside the gene matches. The CDR3 sequence is 13 residues long. Germline V gene data show CDR1 as LNHDA and CDR2 as SQIVND (reference sequence). The CDR3 spells CATALTGAGEQYF. CDR3 sequence (DNA): TGTGCCACCGCCCTTACAGGGGCGGGCGAGCAGTACTTC.

The CDR3 DNA follows: TGCGCCAGCAGCCGGGGACAGCTGAACACCGGGGAGCTGTTTTTT. It is translated as CASSRGQLNTGELFF. This sequence joins TRBV5-1 and TRBJ2-2, with 7 nucleotides matching TRBD1. Trimming took 4 bases from V and 1 from J; bases not matched to a gene: 4. This CDR3 has 15 amino acids. The germline V gene encodes CDR1 SGHRS and CDR2 YFSETQ.

The chain carries TRBV7-6 and TRBJ2-2; 7 nucleotides match TRBD1. Per the germline V gene, CDR1 is SGHVS and CDR2 is FNYEAQ. The V and J ends lost 4 bases and 3 bases, in that order; junction bases with no gene match: 8. The CDR3 spans 16 residues. This CDR3 reads CASSSRQGVDTGELFF. For the CDR3, the DNA is TGTGCCAGCAGCTCCCGACAGGGTGTAGACACCGGGGAGCTGTTTTTT. The full variable domain, rest sourced from reference TRBV7-6 and TRBJ2-2, is GAGVSQSPRYKVTKRGQDVALRCDPISGHVSLYWYRQALGQGPEFLTYFNYEAQQDKSGLPNDRFSAERPEGSISTLTIQRTEQRDSAMYRCASSSRQGVDTGELFFGEGSRLTVL.